One and the same sample provided the 6 T cell receptor beta chains below, sequenced in a study of post-analysis software for immune sequencing data. Antigens for these TCRs are unknown. Study results and limitations: Four to six TRBV segments were more frequent in patients than controls; TRBV5-6, TRBV5-1 and TRBV20-1 belonged to this group.

Prepared libraries of TCR beta cDNA carried unique molecular identifiers. TCRdb reanalysed the PCR reads using MiXCR and keeps one entry per CDR3 protein. The data contain 550,000 to 700,000 distinct CDR3 sequences, 44% of them seen just once; the ten biggest clones take up approximately 1.7%. Sequencing was performed on blood. These receptors were collected from a girl aged 5 to 17 with multiple sclerosis.

The genes are TRBV18 and TRBJ1-2; D gene uncertain. Germline loops: CDR1 KGHSH, CDR2 LQKENI. The V and J ends lost 9 bases and 8 bases respectively, with 16 bases between them. The CDR3 has 12 amino acids. CDR3 DNA sequence: TGTGCCAGTTCAACTTCCATAGAGGGCTACACCTTC. Protein sequence: CASSTSIEGYTF.

The chain carries TRBV12-3 or TRBV12-4 and TRBJ1-1, with D possibly being TRBD1 (6 bases). V was cut by 6 bases and J by 5 bases, with 13 bases left in between. The CDR3 has 13 residues. For the CDR3, the DNA is TGTGCCAGCAGCCCCGGGGGCTGGACTGAAGCTTTCTTT. This encodes CASSPGGWTEAFF.

The chain is built from TRBV10-3 and TRBJ2-1; D might be TRBD1 (5 bases). The V and J ends lost 5 bases and 3 bases respectively, with 14 bases between them. Germline CDR1 is ENHRY and CDR2 is SYGVKD. The CDR3 length is 15 residues. The CDR3 DNA sequence: TGTGCCATCAGTCTTGAGACCAGGGACTACAATGAGCAGTTCTTC. This translates into CAISLETRDYNEQFF.

This rearrangement joins TRBV12-3 or TRBV12-4 to TRBJ2-5; 7 bases line up with TRBD2. The DNA end is a closer match to TRBJ2-7, so the J assignment may be wrong. This CDR3 comprises 14 residues. In DNA form, the CDR3 reads TGTGCCAGCAGGAAAGACCTGGGAGGGGACGAGCAGTACTTC. This encodes CASRKDLGGDEQYF.

About this clonotype: At one boundary the junction diverges from the germline segment, which might be a read error. The V and J genes are TRBV20-1 and TRBJ2-7, with TRBD1 matching over 8 bases. Germline V gives CDR1 DFQATT, CDR2 SNEGSKA (reference sequence). The CDR3 sequence is 15 residues long. The CDR3, as DNA: TGCAGTACTAGAGATTCCGGGACAGGACCTTACGAGCAGTACTTC. Amino acid sequence: CSTRDSGTGPYEQYF.

This clonotype was recorded a few times. One end of the junction does not line up with germline, which may come from a read error. The V call is TRBV7-9, the J call TRBJ2-6; perhaps TRBD1 as D (6 bases). Germline V gene data show CDR1 as SEHNR and CDR2 as FQNEAQ (reference sequence). The CDR3 sequence is 17 residues long. CDR3 protein: CASTPDRFLSGANVRTF. The CDR3, as DNA: TGTGCCAGCACCCCAGACAGGTTTCTCTCTGGGGCCAACGTCCGGACTTTC.